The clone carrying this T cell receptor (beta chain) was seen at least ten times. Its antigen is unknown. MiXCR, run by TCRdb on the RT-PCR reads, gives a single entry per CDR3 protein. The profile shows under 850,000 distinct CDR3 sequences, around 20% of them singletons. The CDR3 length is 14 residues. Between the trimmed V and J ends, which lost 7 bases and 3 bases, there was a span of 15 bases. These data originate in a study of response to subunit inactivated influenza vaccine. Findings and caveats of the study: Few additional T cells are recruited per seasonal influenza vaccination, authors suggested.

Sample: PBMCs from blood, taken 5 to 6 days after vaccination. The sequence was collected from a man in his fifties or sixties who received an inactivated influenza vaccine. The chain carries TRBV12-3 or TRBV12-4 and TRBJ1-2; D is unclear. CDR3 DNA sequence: TGTGCCAGCACCTCCCGGGCGAACGACTATGGCTACACCTTC. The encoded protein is CASTSRANDYGYTF.